The 5 T cell receptor beta chains below were found in one sample sequenced in a study of cytomegalovirus exposure and HLA in healthy donors. The PCR was carried out with 60 Vbeta primers and 13 Jbeta primers. Here immunoSEQ multiplex PCR was the method, and the copy in TCRdb shows in-frame clones only, minus some. Counted here are approximately 79,000 clones, roughly 80% occurring once; the ten biggest clones make up roughly 22%. The sample taken for sequencing was PBMCs. The receptors were sampled from a middle-aged woman in good health and CMV-seropositive.

J is TRBJ1-2 and V is TRBV7-9, with D perhaps matching TRBD1 (5 bases). This CDR3 has 15 amino acids. Trimming removed 1 base from V and 3 bases from J, with 12 bases in between. The germline gives CDR1 SEHNR, CDR2 FQNEAQ (reference sequence). The CDR3 nucleotides are TGTGCCAGCAGCTTAGACCGGGGGTCCTACTATGGCTACACCTTC. Protein sequence: CASSLDRGSYYGYTF.

This clone has more than one count but fewer than ten. The conserved phenylalanine or tryptophan normally closing the CDR3 is absent here, so this likely arose from a read error. Because the CDR3's place on the DNA is in doubt, the DNA is left out and the CDR3 is given as listed by TCRdb. The chain carries TRBV6-1 and TRBJ1-1; the table assigns TRBD1, which was not confirmed against the DNA. The CDR3 extends over 14 residues, inclusive of both ends. Germline CDR1 reads MNHNS; CDR2 reads SASEGT. CDR3 region: CASSEAGLNRGVFL.

The gene calls are TRBV13 and TRBJ2-2; TRBD2 matches 13 bases. CDR3 length: 17 amino acids. Trimming took 5 bases from V and 7 from J; bases not matched to a gene: 10. Germline CDR1 is PRHDT and CDR2 is FYEKMQ (reference sequence). The DNA for the CDR3 is TGTGCCAGCAGCCTGTCACTAGCGGGAGGGCGAAGCGGGGAGCTGTTTTTT. Protein: CASSLSLAGGRSGELFF.

V usage is TRBV5-6 and J usage is TRBJ1-2; 9 bases are shared with TRBD1. There are 17 residues in the CDR3. CDR1 and CDR2 from the germline V gene are SGHDT and YYEEEE. The junction had 9 bases not matched to a gene; V was cut back by 0 bases and J by 3 bases. For the CDR3, the DNA is TGTGCCAGCAGCTTGGGTTTGACAGGGGGTGCATACTATGGCTACACCTTC. It encodes CASSLGLTGGAYYGYTF.

J is TRBJ1-3 and V is TRBV6-5; D gene ambiguous. Germline-derived CDR1 and CDR2 are MNHEY and SVGAGI. This CDR3 is built from 15 residues. Trimming removed 3 bases at V and 0 bases at J, with 9 bases between. The DNA for the CDR3 is TGTGCCAGCAGTTATGGCGGCTACTCTGGAAACACCATATATTTT. It encodes CASSYGGYSGNTIYF.